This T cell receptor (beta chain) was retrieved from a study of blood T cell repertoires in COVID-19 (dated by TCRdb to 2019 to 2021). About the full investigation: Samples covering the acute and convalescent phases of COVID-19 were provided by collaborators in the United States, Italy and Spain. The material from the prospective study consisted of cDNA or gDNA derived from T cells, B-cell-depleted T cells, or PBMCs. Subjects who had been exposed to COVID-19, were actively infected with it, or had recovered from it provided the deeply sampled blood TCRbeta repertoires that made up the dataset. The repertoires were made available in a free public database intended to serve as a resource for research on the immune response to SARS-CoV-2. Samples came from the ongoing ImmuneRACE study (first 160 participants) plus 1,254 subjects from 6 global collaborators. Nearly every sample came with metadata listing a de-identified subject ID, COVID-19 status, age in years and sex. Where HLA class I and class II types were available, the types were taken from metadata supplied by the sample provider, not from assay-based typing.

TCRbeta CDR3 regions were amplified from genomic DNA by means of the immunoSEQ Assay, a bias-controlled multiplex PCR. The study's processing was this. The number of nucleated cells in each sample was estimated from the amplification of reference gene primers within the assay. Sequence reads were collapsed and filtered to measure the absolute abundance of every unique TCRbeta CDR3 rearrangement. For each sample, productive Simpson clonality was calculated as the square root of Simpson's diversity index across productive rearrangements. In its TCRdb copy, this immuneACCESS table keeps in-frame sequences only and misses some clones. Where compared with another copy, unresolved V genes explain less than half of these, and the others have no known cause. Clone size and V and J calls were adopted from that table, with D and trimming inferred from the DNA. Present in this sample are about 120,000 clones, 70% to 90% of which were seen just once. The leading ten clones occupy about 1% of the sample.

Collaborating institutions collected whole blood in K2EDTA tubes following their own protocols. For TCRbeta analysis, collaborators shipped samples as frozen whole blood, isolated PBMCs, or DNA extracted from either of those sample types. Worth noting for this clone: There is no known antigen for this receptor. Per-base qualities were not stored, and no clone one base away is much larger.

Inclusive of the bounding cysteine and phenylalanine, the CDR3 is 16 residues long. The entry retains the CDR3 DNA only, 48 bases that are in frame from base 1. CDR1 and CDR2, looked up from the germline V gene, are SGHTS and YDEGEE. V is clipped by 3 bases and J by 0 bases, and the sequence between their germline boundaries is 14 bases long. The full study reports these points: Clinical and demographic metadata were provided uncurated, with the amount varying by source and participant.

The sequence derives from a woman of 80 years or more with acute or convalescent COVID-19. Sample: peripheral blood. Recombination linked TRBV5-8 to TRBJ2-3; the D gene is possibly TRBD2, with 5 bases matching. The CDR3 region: CASSYGREPSTDTQYF. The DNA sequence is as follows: TGTGCCAGCAGCTATGGCCGGGAACCAAGCACAGATACGCAGTATTTT.